This passage covers 18 T cell receptor beta chains from one sample sequenced in a study of T cells expressing NK-cell markers. TCRdb reprocessed the 5' RACE reads, keeping one entry per CDR3 protein, no DNA. This table lists over 150,000 distinct CDR3 sequences. The specimen was blood T cells: a sorted CD56 or NKG2C T cell subset, CD4+ or CD8+ T cells, or bulk PBMC T cells (not recorded which). The receptors stem from a woman aged 45-65 years in good health.

This sequence joins TRBV10-3 and TRBJ1-1. There are 13 residues in the CDR3. CDR1 is ENHRY, CDR2 SYGVKD, per germline. CDR3 loop: CAISESKGSEAFF.

The rearrangement uses TRBV29-1 and TRBJ1-1; TCRdb picks TRBD1, but there is no DNA to check that call. Germline CDR1 SQVTM, CDR2 ANQGSEA. The CDR3 has 13 amino acids. CDR3: CSVMGVMNTEAFF.

The CDR3 sequence: CASSQGGLAGNQETQYF. The rearrangement uses TRBV4-1 and TRBJ2-5; TCRdb picks TRBD2, but there is no DNA to check that call. In germline, CDR1 is MGHRA, CDR2 YSYEKL. The CDR3 extends over 17 amino acids.

The chain couples TRBV3-1 to TRBJ2-5; TCRdb lists TRBD2, though no DNA is available to test this call. This CDR3 has 17 residues. Germline CDR1 LGHDT, CDR2 YNNKEL (reference sequence). CDR3 protein: CASSQGWGLAGVETQYF.

The genes are TRBV2 and TRBJ1-5; TCRdb's D call, TRBD1, is unchecked because there is no DNA. The CDR3 has 15 amino acids. Germline values: CDR1 SNHLY, CDR2 FYNNEI. The CDR3 sequence is CASSEFGQGIQPQHF.

The chain joins TRBV19 to TRBJ2-3; TCRdb's assignment of TRBD2 cannot be checked, as there is no DNA. Germline V gene data show CDR1 as LNHDA and CDR2 as SQIVND (reference sequence). The CDR3 has 18 residues. The CDR3 sequence: CASSPTLSIAGVTDTQYF.

The rearrangement links TRBV7-9 to TRBJ2-7; TCRdb's assignment of TRBD1 cannot be checked, as there is no DNA. Germline V lookup: CDR1 SEHNR, CDR2 FQNEAQ (reference sequence). The CDR3 sequence is 16 residues long. CDR3 protein: CASSLEGAEGAYEQYF.

The rearrangement joins TRBV5-5 to TRBJ1-1; with no DNA, the TCRdb D assignment of TRBD1 cannot be verified. There are 14 residues in the CDR3. The germline V gene encodes CDR1 SGHKS and CDR2 YYEKEE (reference sequence). CDR3 amino acids: CASSEDNLNTEAFF. Filled out from reference TRBV5-5 and TRBJ1-1, the complete variable domain reads DAGVTQSPTHLIKTRGQQVTLRCSPISGHKSVSWYQQVLGQGPQFIFQYYEKEERGRGNFPDRFSARQFPNYSSELNVNALLLGDSALYLCASSEDNLNTEAFFGQGTRLTVV.

J is TRBJ1-1 and V is TRBV7-9. Germline loops: CDR1 SEHNR, CDR2 FQNEAQ (reference sequence). The CDR3 loop spans 14 amino acids. The CDR3 loop reads CASSLSEKDTEAFF.

The rearrangement uses TRBV12-3 or TRBV12-4 and TRBJ2-1; TCRdb's assignment of TRBD2 cannot be checked, as there is no DNA. The CDR3 spans 13 residues. The CDR3 loop reads CASSSGRYNEQFF.

This chain links TRBV4-1 with TRBJ2-3; there is no DNA to check the TCRdb D call of TRBD1. The CDR3 sequence is 14 residues long. Germline V CDR1 and CDR2: MGHRA, YSYEKL. The CDR3 sequence: CASSQGGYADTQYF.

The chain employs TRBV29-1 and TRBJ2-1; the TRBD2 assignment by TCRdb is unverifiable without DNA. This CDR3 is 11 amino acids long. Germline V gives CDR1 SQVTM, CDR2 ANQGSEA. The CDR3 sequence: CSVEGTTEQFF.

The genes are TRBV7-9 and TRBJ2-1; TCRdb selects TRBD2, and the lack of DNA leaves this call unchecked. This CDR3 has 17 residues. Germline CDR1 is SEHNR and CDR2 is FQNEAQ (reference sequence). The CDR3 here is CASSPASGSPPYNEQFF.

V and J are TRBV19 and TRBJ2-1; checking the TCRdb D call of TRBD2 is not possible without DNA. Germline V gene lookup returns CDR1 LNHDA and CDR2 SQIVND (reference sequence). The CDR3 spans 16 residues. CDR3 sequence reads: CASSIKELAVNNEQFF.

The chain is built from TRBV20-1 and TRBJ2-1. CDR1 and CDR2 from the germline V gene are DFQATT and SNEGSKA (reference sequence). This CDR3 has 16 amino acids. CDR3 sequence reads: CSARDRKREPYNEQFF.

This chain joins TRBV7-2 and TRBJ2-5; TCRdb's D call, TRBD1, is unchecked because there is no DNA. This CDR3 region has 13 residues. Per the germline V gene, CDR1 is SGHTA and CDR2 is FQGNSA. This chain's CDR3 is CASVGQGEETQYF.

The chain has TRBV9 and TRBJ2-1; no DNA is available, so the TRBD1 call from TCRdb remains unchecked. From germline, CDR1 is SGDLS and CDR2 YYNGEE. The length of the CDR3 is 14 residues. The CDR3 loop is CASSDQDRDNEQFF.

The rearrangement uses TRBV12-3 or TRBV12-4 and TRBJ2-2; the D gene TCRdb calls, TRBD1, cannot be checked with no DNA. The CDR3 runs 16 residues. The CDR3 loop is CASSEEGQGNTGELFF.